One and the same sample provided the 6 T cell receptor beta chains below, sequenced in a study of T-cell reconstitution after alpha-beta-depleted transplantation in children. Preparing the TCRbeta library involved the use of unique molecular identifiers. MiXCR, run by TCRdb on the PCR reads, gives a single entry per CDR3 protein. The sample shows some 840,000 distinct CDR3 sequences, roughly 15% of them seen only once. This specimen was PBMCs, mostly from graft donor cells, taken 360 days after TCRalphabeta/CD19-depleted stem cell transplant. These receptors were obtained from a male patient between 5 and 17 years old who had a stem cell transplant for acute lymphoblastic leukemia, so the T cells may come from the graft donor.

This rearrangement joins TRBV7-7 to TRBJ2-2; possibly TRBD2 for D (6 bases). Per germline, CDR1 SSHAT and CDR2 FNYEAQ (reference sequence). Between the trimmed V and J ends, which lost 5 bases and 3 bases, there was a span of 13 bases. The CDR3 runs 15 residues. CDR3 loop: CASSPAGQYTGELFF. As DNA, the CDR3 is TGTGCCAGCAGCCCCGCGGGGCAGTACACCGGGGAGCTGTTTTTT.

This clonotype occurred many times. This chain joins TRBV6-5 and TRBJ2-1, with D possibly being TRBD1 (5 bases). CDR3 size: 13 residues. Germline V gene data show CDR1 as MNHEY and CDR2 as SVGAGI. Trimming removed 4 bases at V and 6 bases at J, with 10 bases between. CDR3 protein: CASSLQGPNEQFF. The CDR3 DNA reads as TGTGCCAGCAGTTTGCAGGGCCCCAATGAGCAGTTCTTC.

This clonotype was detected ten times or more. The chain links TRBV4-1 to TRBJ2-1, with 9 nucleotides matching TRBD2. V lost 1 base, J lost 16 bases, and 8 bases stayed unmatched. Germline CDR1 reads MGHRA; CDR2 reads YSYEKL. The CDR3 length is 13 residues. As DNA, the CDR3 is TGCGCCAGCAGCCAAGTGTTCGGGACTAGCCTCTTCTTC. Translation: CASSQVFGTSLFF.

The CDR3 loop is CASSLTSPTYEQYF. Here the CDR3 DNA reads TGCGCCAGCAGCTTGACTAGCCCAACCTACGAGCAGTACTTC. V and J are TRBV5-1 and TRBJ2-7; TRBD2 might be the D (6 bases). This CDR3 spans 14 amino acids. V was trimmed by 1 base and J by 2 bases, leaving 10 bases between them. Germline V lookup: CDR1 SGHRS, CDR2 YFSETQ.

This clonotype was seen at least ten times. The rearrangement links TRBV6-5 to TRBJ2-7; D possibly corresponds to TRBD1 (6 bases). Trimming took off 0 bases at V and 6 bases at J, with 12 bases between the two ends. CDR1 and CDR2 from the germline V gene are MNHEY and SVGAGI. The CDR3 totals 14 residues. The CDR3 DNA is TGTGCCAGCAGTTACTCGAGGGACATTGGCGAGCAGTACTTC. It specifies CASSYSRDIGEQYF.

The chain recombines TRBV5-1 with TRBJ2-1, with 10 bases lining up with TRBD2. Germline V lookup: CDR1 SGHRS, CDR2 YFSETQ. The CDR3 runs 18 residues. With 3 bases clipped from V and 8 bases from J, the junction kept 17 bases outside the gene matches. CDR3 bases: TGCGCCAGCAGCTCCTCCGGGACTAGCGCGTATCGACGGGATGAGCAGTTCTTC. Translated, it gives CASSSSGTSAYRRDEQFF.